These 19 T cell receptor beta chains were all obtained from the same sample, sequenced in a study of cytomegalovirus exposure and HLA in healthy donors. The PCR ran on 60 Vbeta and 13 Jbeta primers. The protocol was immunoSEQ multiplex PCR, while the TCRdb copy is restricted to in-frame clones and leaves out a portion. The sample shows approximately 120,000 clones, and less than 3% sits with its ten largest clones. Sequencing used PBMCs. The receptors derive from a man between 25 and 39 years old in good health and CMV-seronegative.

The chain is built from TRBV27 and TRBJ1-1, with a weak D call TRBD1 (5 bases). Germline CDR1 and CDR2: MNHEY and SMNVEV (reference sequence). CDR3 length: 13 amino acids. Between the trimmed V and J ends, which lost 8 bases and 3 bases, there was a span of 13 bases. The CDR3: CASHQGRDTEAFF. The CDR3 DNA reads TGTGCCAGCCACCAGGGAAGGGACACTGAAGCTTTCTTT.

This sequence joins TRBV2 and TRBJ2-2; 9 nucleotides align to TRBD2. Trimming at V came to 8 bases and at J to 2 bases, leaving 9 bases not matched to a gene. This CDR3 region has 16 residues. Per germline, CDR1 SNHLY and CDR2 FYNNEI. CDR3 loop: CASGVAAGGNTGELFF. CDR3 nucleotide sequence: TGTGCCAGCGGGGTGGCAGCGGGAGGTAACACCGGGGAGCTGTTTTTT.

The chain joins TRBV5-1 to TRBJ1-2, with 9 bases that match TRBD1. The J segment lost 3 bases and the V segment lost 4 bases, leaving 10 bases of the junction unmatched. CDR1 and CDR2 from the germline V gene are SGHRS and YFSETQ. The CDR3 is 16 residues long. DNA of the CDR3: TGCGCCAGCAGCCAAACGGACAGGGGTCATGACTATGGCTACACCTTC. Translating it yields CASSQTDRGHDYGYTF.

The genes are TRBV30 and TRBJ2-1; TRBD2 might be the D (6 bases). CDR3 length: 12 amino acids. Trimming stripped 3 bases from V and 8 bases from J, with 11 bases between. Germline lookup yields CDR1 GTSNPN and CDR2 SVGIG (reference sequence). The CDR3 sequence is CAWSGGVYEQFF. The CDR3 region has the DNA TGTGCCTGGAGCGGAGGGGTGTATGAGCAGTTCTTC.

The chain employs TRBV7-8 and TRBJ1-1; 10 nucleotides match TRBD1. Trimming cost V 4 bases and J 3 bases; bases outside gene matches: 8. The length of the CDR3 is 16 residues. Germline V gene lookup returns CDR1 SGHVS and CDR2 FQNEAQ. Written as DNA, the CDR3 is TGTGCCAGCAGCTCCCCAGCCGACAGGGGGCACACTGAAGCTTTCTTT. Translating it yields CASSSPADRGHTEAFF.

The chain employs TRBV5-6 and TRBJ2-6, with 8 nucleotides matching TRBD1. The CDR3 runs 15 residues. V was pared by 4 bases and J by 2 bases, with 2 bases of the junction left unmatched. Germline loops: CDR1 SGHDT, CDR2 YYEEEE. Here the CDR3 reads CASSHRGAGANVLTF. CDR3 sequence (DNA): TGTGCCAGCAGCCACAGGGGGGCTGGGGCCAACGTCCTGACTTTC.

The rearrangement joins TRBV27 to TRBJ1-1, with 11 bases that match TRBD1. CDR1 and CDR2 (germline): MNHEY, SMNVEV (reference sequence). The CDR3 contains 15 residues. J was trimmed by 0 bases and V by 10 bases; bases with no gene match: 7. The CDR3 is CATRTGGLMNTEAFF. CDR3 bases: TGTGCCACCCGGACAGGGGGCCTGATGAACACTGAAGCTTTCTTT.

The chain uses TRBV19 and TRBJ1-5; D unclear. CDR1 and CDR2 (germline): LNHDA, SQIVND (reference sequence). V gave up 5 bases and J gave up 1 base, with 15 bases separating them. The CDR3 has 16 amino acids. In DNA form, the CDR3 reads TGTGCCAGTAGTCCCCGGGGAGGTGACAGCAATCAGCCCCAGCATTTT. It is translated as CASSPRGGDSNQPQHF.

This chain joins TRBV7-9 and TRBJ2-1; 7 bases fit TRBD1. Germline loops: CDR1 SEHNR, CDR2 FQNEAQ (reference sequence). V trimming: 1 base; J trimming: 10 bases; junction bases outside the gene matches: 7. This CDR3 region has 14 residues. The CDR3 region is CASSLGTGVGEQFF. CDR3 DNA: TGTGCCAGCAGCTTAGGTACAGGGGTGGGGGAGCAGTTCTTC.

Points on this clone: The sample holds other DNA sequences that translate to the same CDR3. The chain uses TRBV11-2 and TRBJ1-6; no firm D call. The V and J ends lost 1 base and 10 bases respectively, with 8 bases between them. Germline V lookup: CDR1 SGHAT, CDR2 FQNNGV. The CDR3 consists of 13 residues. The CDR3 bases are TGTGCCAGCAGCTTAGGGAGAGGGTCACCCCTCCACTTT. As protein: CASSLGRGSPLHF.

This chain links TRBV5-1 with TRBJ1-1, with TRBD1 as a possible D gene (5 bases). Germline CDR1 reads SGHRS; CDR2 reads YFSETQ. V was trimmed by 0 bases and J by 8 bases, leaving 11 bases between them. CDR3 size: 13 residues. The CDR3 nucleotides read TGCGCCAGCAGCTTGGCTGGATGGGGCGAAGCTTTCTTT. The encoded protein is CASSLAGWGEAFF.

V usage is TRBV7-3 and J usage is TRBJ2-3; 9 bases align to TRBD2. The length of the CDR3 is 15 residues. Trimming removed 4 bases from V and 4 bases from J; junction bases left unmatched: 6. From germline, CDR1 is SGHTA and CDR2 FQGTGA. For the CDR3, the DNA is TGTGCCAGCAGCTCTATAGCGGGAGTACCAGATACGCAGTATTTT. Encoded protein: CASSSIAGVPDTQYF.

The chain recombines TRBV7-2 with TRBJ2-5; 7 bases map to TRBD2. The DNA matches TRBJ2-7 better at its end, which makes the J call doubtful. CDR1 is SGHTA, CDR2 FQGNSA, per germline. CDR3 length equals 14 residues. Here the CDR3 DNA reads TGTGCCAGCAGCAGACCTAGCGGAAGTTACGAGCAGTACTTC. It is translated as CASSRPSGSYEQYF.

The CDR3 loop is CASSVGLGATEAFF. The CDR3 DNA is TGTGCCAGCAGCGTAGGCTTGGGGGCAACTGAAGCTTTCTTT. The J gene is TRBJ1-1, the V gene TRBV9, with D perhaps matching TRBD1 (6 bases). The V gene lost 0 bases and the J gene lost 5 bases, with 11 bases spanning the gap. This CDR3 contains 14 residues. Germline V lookup: CDR1 SGDLS, CDR2 YYNGEE. The entire variable domain, with the rest obtained from reference TRBV9 and TRBJ1-1, is as follows: DSGVTQTPKHLITATGQRVTLRCSPRSGDLSVYWYQQSLDQGLQFLIQYYNGEERAKGNILERFSAQQFPDLHSELNLSSLELGDSALYFCASSVGLGATEAFFGQGTRLTVV.

The rearrangement joins TRBV5-1 to TRBJ2-7; D gene ambiguous. The ends were cut back, 0 bases at V and 4 bases at J, with 8 bases in the middle. The CDR3 is 13 amino acids. Germline V gene lookup returns CDR1 SGHRS and CDR2 YFSETQ. CDR3 coding DNA: TGCGCCAGCAGCTTGGCCTTCGGGTACGAGCAGTACTTC. Its protein product is CASSLAFGYEQYF.

J is TRBJ2-5 and V is TRBV5-1; D gene uncertain. The end of the DNA is better explained by TRBJ2-7, so the J call may be wrong. The length of the CDR3 is 12 residues. The germline gives CDR1 SGHRS, CDR2 YFSETQ. CDR3 sequence (DNA): TGCGCCAGCAGCTTGGGGGCGCGCGAGCAGTACTTC. Translating it yields CASSLGAREQYF.

The chain recombines TRBV7-2 with TRBJ2-4, with D possibly being TRBD1 (6 bases). V was pared by 4 bases and J by 10 bases, with 14 bases between. Germline lookup yields CDR1 SGHTA and CDR2 FQGNSA. The CDR3 spans 13 residues. The CDR3 DNA reads TGTGCCAGCAGCTCCCGGGACACCTTTATTCAGTACTTC. It codes for CASSSRDTFIQYF.

J is TRBJ1-1 and V is TRBV6-5; TRBD1 matches at 8 bases. V shed 6 bases and J 8 bases; nucleotides not matched to a gene: 14. The CDR3 spans 15 residues. The V gene's germline CDR1 is MNHEY and CDR2 SVGAGI. CDR3 amino acids: CASRLLDRDRREAFF. CDR3 DNA sequence: TGTGCCAGCAGACTCCTCGACCGGGACAGGAGAGAAGCTTTCTTT.

This chain uses TRBV28 with TRBJ2-6; the D gene is possibly TRBD2 (5 bases). Per the germline V gene, CDR1 is MDHEN and CDR2 is SYDVKM. This CDR3 comprises 17 residues. Trimming pared 2 bases from V and 1 base from J, leaving 12 bases between. In DNA, the CDR3 is TGTGCCAGCAGTTTACGGCTCCGCGGGTCTGGGGCCAACGTCCTGACTTTC. Its translation is CASSLRLRGSGANVLTF. The full variable domain, with the rest looked up from reference TRBV28 and TRBJ2-6, is DVKVTQSSRYLVKRTGEKVFLECVQDMDHENMFWYRQDPGLGLRLIYFSYDVKMKEKGDIPEGYSVSREKKERFSLILESASTNQTSMYLCASSLRLRGSGANVLTFGAGSRLTVL.